Included here is one T cell receptor beta chain sequence, with context. TCRdb keeps only in-frame clones here, not all; method: immunoSEQ multiplex PCR. The data contain approximately 200,000 clones, approximately 80% of them singletons. This specimen comes from a study of blood T cell repertoires in COVID-19. This receptor was taken from a man aged 55-75 years who had recovered from COVID-19. Sequencing input: PBMCs or T cells enriched from blood (not recorded which).

The CDR3 spells CASSPRDRGSSVYEQYF. The CDR3 DNA reads as TGCGCCAGCAGCCCCCGGGACAGGGGGTCGTCGGTCTACGAGCAGTACTTC. This rearrangement joins TRBV5-1 to TRBJ2-7, with 11 bases lining up with TRBD1. CDR1 and CDR2 from the germline V gene are SGHRS and YFSETQ. The CDR3 sequence is 17 residues long. V lost 4 bases, J lost 3 bases, and 12 bases stayed unmatched.